Below, 28 T cell receptor beta chains from the same sample are listed, as sequenced in a study of cytomegalovirus exposure and HLA in healthy donors. In the PCR, 60 Vbeta and 13 Jbeta primers were used. Clones were sequenced by immunoSEQ multiplex PCR, and TCRdb holds only the in-frame ones, with some missing. The repertoire holds about 190,000 clones, with 80% as singletons. Source material: PBMCs. The receptors derive from a middle-aged woman in good health and CMV-seronegative.

In this sample, this clone turned up a few times. The chain carries TRBV7-9 and TRBJ1-3, with D unresolved. In germline, CDR1 is SEHNR, CDR2 FQNEAQ (reference sequence). This CDR3 has 15 amino acids. Trimming cost V 5 bases and J 4 bases, with 15 bases left between them. For the CDR3, the DNA is TGTGCCAGCAGCGAATCGAGGCAGATGGGAAACACCATATATTTT. Its protein product is CASSESRQMGNTIYF.

The chain employs TRBV7-2 and TRBJ1-1; D possibly corresponds to TRBD1 (5 bases). There are 17 residues in the CDR3. Germline CDR1 SGHTA, CDR2 FQGNSA. V shed 1 base and J shed 0 bases, with 15 bases lying between them. The CDR3 here is CASSLVGAFRVNTEAFF. CDR3 DNA: TGTGCCAGCAGCTTAGTAGGAGCGTTCAGGGTGAACACTGAAGCTTTCTTT.

This clone occurred a few times. This chain links TRBV7-2 with TRBJ2-3; no clear D gene. V was cut by 5 bases and J by 6 bases, with 12 bases left in between. Germline CDR1 reads SGHTA; CDR2 reads FQGNSA. The CDR3 consists of 13 residues. The CDR3 here is CASSPRVVDTQYF. The DNA for the CDR3 is TGTGCCAGCAGCCCTCGGGTTGTGGATACGCAGTATTTT.

The table lists this clone with a few counts. The chain links TRBV19 to TRBJ2-1; 9 bases align to TRBD2. The V gene end was trimmed by 6 bases and the J gene end by 2 bases; junction bases not matched to a gene: 8. The CDR3 is 16 amino acids. Germline loops: CDR1 LNHDA, CDR2 SQIVND (reference sequence). CDR3 loop: CASRGLAGVTYNEQFF. In DNA, the CDR3 is TGTGCCAGTAGAGGATTAGCGGGAGTCACCTACAATGAGCAGTTCTTC.

This chain links TRBV30 with TRBJ2-1; 11 nucleotides agree with TRBD2. This CDR3 contains 14 residues. Germline V gene data show CDR1 as GTSNPN and CDR2 as SVGIG (reference sequence). V shed 4 bases and J 9 bases; nucleotides not matched to a gene: 8. This CDR3 is CAWTLLAGVSEQFF. CDR3 sequence (DNA): TGTGCCTGGACCCTACTAGCGGGAGTATCTGAGCAGTTCTTC. The variable domain in full, completed from reference TRBV30 and TRBJ2-1, reads SQTIHQWPATLVQPVGSPLSLECTVEGTSNPNLYWYRQAAGRGLQLLFYSVGIGQISSEVPQNLSASRPQDRQFILSSKKLLLSDSGFYLCAWTLLAGVSEQFFGPGTRLTVL.

The chain recombines TRBV9 with TRBJ1-5, with D maybe TRBD1 (6 bases). The V gene lost 3 bases and the J gene lost 2 bases, with 12 bases spanning the gap. The V gene's germline CDR1 is SGDLS and CDR2 YYNGEE. This CDR3 is built from 15 residues. This CDR3 reads CASSAGVNGNQPQHF. For the CDR3, the DNA is TGTGCCAGCAGCGCAGGGGTGAACGGCAATCAGCCCCAGCATTTT.

The chain is built from TRBV11-1 and TRBJ2-7; D gene uncertain. The CDR3 is 14 amino acids. Germline values: CDR1 SGHAT, CDR2 FQDESV (reference sequence). V lost 7 bases and J lost 3, with 16 bases in between. Here the CDR3 reads CASKETQASYEQYF. The CDR3 DNA follows: TGTGCCAGCAAAGAGACTCAAGCGAGCTACGAGCAGTACTTC.

The chain joins TRBV19 to TRBJ2-5, with D maybe TRBD2 (6 bases). The germline V and J ends were trimmed by 7 bases and 5 bases, with 20 bases remaining between them. The CDR3 length is 15 residues. Germline assignment: CDR1 LNHDA and CDR2 SQIVND (reference sequence). DNA of the CDR3: TGTGCCAGTACCCCACACGGGGGAGGCGTGGAGACCCAGTACTTC. This sequence encodes CASTPHGGGVETQYF.

This sequence joins TRBV7-5 and TRBJ2-7; the D call in the table, TRBD2, was not verified against the DNA. TRBV7-5 is given as a pseudogene. The length of the CDR3 is 17 residues. For the CDR3, the DNA is TGTGTCAGAAGCTTAGTGTGGGCTAGCGGGAAGCCCTACGAGCAGTACGTC. It translates to CVRSLVWASGKPYEQYV.

V usage is TRBV7-9 and J usage is TRBJ2-1; TRBD1 is a possible D gene (5 bases). CDR1 and CDR2 from the germline V gene are SEHNR and FQNEAQ (reference sequence). V dropped 2 bases and J dropped 7 bases, with 15 bases sitting between them. The CDR3 is 15 residues long. The CDR3 DNA follows: TGTGCCAGCAGCTTATCAGGGTGGCGTCGGAATGAGCAGTTCTTC. It is translated as CASSLSGWRRNEQFF.

This clone occurred once. This sequence joins TRBV19 and TRBJ2-3; 7 bases line up with TRBD2. The V segment lost 6 bases and the J segment 4 bases; nucleotides outside the gene matches: 7. Germline V gene lookup returns CDR1 LNHDA and CDR2 SQIVND (reference sequence). CDR3 size: 14 residues. The CDR3 nucleotides are TGTGCCAGTAGGAGTAAGCGGGATTCAGATACGCAGTATTTT. This gives the protein CASRSKRDSDTQYF.

This chain uses TRBV5-1 with TRBJ2-7; TRBD1 might be the D (8 bases). The ends were cut back, 4 bases at V and 3 bases at J, with 17 bases in the middle. The length of the CDR3 is 15 residues. Germline assignment: CDR1 SGHRS and CDR2 YFSETQ. CDR3 sequence reads: CASSRDRGGIYEQYF. The CDR3 DNA reads as TGCGCCAGCAGCCGTGACAGGGGAGGGATCTACGAGCAGTACTTC.

The gene calls are TRBV5-6 and TRBJ2-5, with 9 bases aligning to TRBD1. After removal of 4 bases from V and 7 bases from J, the junction contained 17 bases not matched to a gene. This CDR3 has 17 residues. Germline-derived CDR1 and CDR2 are SGHDT and YYEEEE. Here the CDR3 DNA reads TGTGCCAGCAGCCTCAGGATCGGGACAGGGTATAGTGGGACCCAGTACTTC. Amino acid sequence: CASSLRIGTGYSGTQYF.

The CDR3 loop reads CARAGQGGMNTEAFF. The CDR3 DNA is TGTGCCAGGGCGGGACAGGGGGGAATGAACACTGAAGCTTTCTTT. The V gene is TRBV21-1, the J gene TRBJ1-1; the D call TRBD1 from the table was never checked on the DNA. TRBV21-1 is a pseudogene segment. The CDR3 runs to 15 residues.

The chain employs TRBV7-2 and TRBJ2-1; 8 bases align to TRBD2. Germline V gene data show CDR1 as SGHTA and CDR2 as FQGNSA. The CDR3 length is 18 residues. The trim removed 5 bases at V and 7 bases at J, leaving 19 bases unmatched. CDR3 coding DNA: TGTGCCAGCAGCATAAGACAGGAGGGGCAGCGGGAGTGGAATGAGCAGTTCTTC. This encodes CASSIRQEGQREWNEQFF.

As concerns this clone: The sample carries other DNA sequences with the same CDR3. V and J are TRBV30 and TRBJ1-2; D ambiguous. Germline CDR1 reads GTSNPN; CDR2 reads SVGIG (reference sequence). The CDR3 length is 14 residues. V lost 3 bases, J lost 1 base, and 12 bases lay in between. CDR3 amino acids: CAWSPTSHNYGYTF. The CDR3 nucleotides read TGTGCCTGGAGCCCCACGAGCCATAACTATGGCTACACCTTC. Full variable domain (outside the CDR3, taken from reference TRBV30 and TRBJ1-2): SQTIHQWPATLVQPVGSPLSLECTVEGTSNPNLYWYRQAAGRGLQLLFYSVGIGQISSEVPQNLSASRPQDRQFILSSKKLLLSDSGFYLCAWSPTSHNYGYTFGSGTRLTVV.

The chain joins TRBV28 to TRBJ1-4, with D possibly being TRBD1 (5 bases). Germline V gene data show CDR1 as MDHEN and CDR2 as SYDVKM. The length of the CDR3 is 18 residues. Trimming removed 8 bases from V and 0 bases from J, with 22 bases in between. CDR3 in amino acids: CASSTSGFGGATNEKLFF. CDR3 nucleotides: TGTGCCAGCTCTACTTCAGGGTTCGGGGGAGCAACTAATGAAAAACTGTTTTTT.

This chain connects TRBV6-6 to TRBJ1-1; D perhaps matches TRBD1 (6 bases). Per the germline V gene, CDR1 is MNHNY and CDR2 is SVGAGI (reference sequence). V was shortened by 6 bases and J by 2 bases, with 13 bases between the two germline ends. The CDR3 runs to 14 residues. CDR3 residues: CASSPMTGNTEAFF. As DNA, the CDR3 is TGTGCCAGCAGCCCGATGACAGGAAACACTGAAGCTTTCTTT.

Of note for this clone: The identical CDR3 is also encoded by other nucleotide sequences in the sample. V is TRBV5-1 and J is TRBJ1-1, with D unresolved. The CDR3 totals 14 residues. Germline V gene lookup returns CDR1 SGHRS and CDR2 YFSETQ. The ends were cut back, 4 bases at V and 1 base at J, with 11 bases in the middle. The CDR3 DNA is TGCGCCAGCAGCCTCCAGACGGGGAACACTGAAGCTTTCTTT. This sequence encodes CASSLQTGNTEAFF.

The rearrangement links TRBV30 to TRBJ2-1; perhaps TRBD2 as D (6 bases). The length of the CDR3 is 13 residues. In germline, CDR1 is GTSNPN, CDR2 SVGIG (reference sequence). Trimming pared 1 base from V and 6 bases from J, leaving 10 bases between. The CDR3 protein is CAWSAGLLNEQFF. In nucleotides, the CDR3 is TGTGCCTGGAGTGCGGGACTCCTCAATGAGCAGTTCTTC.

The chain has TRBV6-6 and TRBJ1-2; 7 bases line up with TRBD1. With V trimmed by 6 bases and J by 4 bases, 11 bases remained unmatched. Germline CDR1 reads MNHNY; CDR2 reads SVGAGI (reference sequence). This CDR3 comprises 15 residues. The CDR3 region is CASREEGTVSYGYTF. The CDR3 DNA sequence: TGTGCCAGCAGAGAAGAAGGGACAGTAAGCTATGGCTACACCTTC.

This chain links TRBV4-3 with TRBJ2-7, with D possibly TRBD2 on 7 matching bases. Germline lookup yields CDR1 LGHNA and CDR2 YSLEER. This CDR3 is built from 15 residues. Trimming removed 2 bases from V and 7 bases from J, with 18 bases in between. DNA for the CDR3: TGCGCCAGCAGCCAACAGGGGACGGGAGGTAAAGAGCAGTACTTC. Encoded protein: CASSQQGTGGKEQYF.

The chain uses TRBV19 and TRBJ2-5, with D unclear. Trimming cost V 4 bases and J 2 bases, with 14 bases left between them. The length of the CDR3 is 15 residues. Germline V lookup: CDR1 LNHDA, CDR2 SQIVND (reference sequence). The CDR3 bases are TGTGCCAGTAGTAATCTCCCGGAGAGTCAAGAGACCCAGTACTTC. Translation gives CASSNLPESQETQYF.

This clone appeared once. This CDR3 is also generated by other DNA sequences in the sample. The chain links TRBV29-1 to TRBJ1-1, with 10 nucleotides matching TRBD1. This CDR3 is 13 amino acids long. Per germline, CDR1 SQVTM and CDR2 ANQGSEA. Germline trimming cut 6 bases from V and 1 base from J; bases unmatched to any gene: 2. The CDR3 reads CSVRTGGNTEAFF. The CDR3 nucleotides read TGCAGCGTACGGACAGGGGGGAACACTGAAGCTTTCTTT.

This chain joins TRBV29-1 and TRBJ2-1, with D perhaps matching TRBD2 (7 bases). The CDR3 is 13 amino acids. Germline-derived CDR1 and CDR2 are SQVTM and ANQGSEA. Between the trimmed V and J ends, which lost 8 bases and 10 bases, there was a span of 21 bases. The DNA of the CDR3 is TGCAGCCTAGCGGCTAGCGGAGGGGGGGAGCAGTTCTTC. This gives the protein CSLAASGGGEQFF.

The gene calls are TRBV4-3 and TRBJ1-3; the D is unclear. This CDR3 is built from 15 residues. CDR1 and CDR2 (germline): LGHNA, YSLEER. V was trimmed by 0 bases and J by 2 bases, leaving 8 bases between them. DNA for the CDR3: TGCGCCAGCAGCCAAGATGCAGAGGCTGGAAACACCATATATTTT. It encodes CASSQDAEAGNTIYF.

This chain connects TRBV18 to TRBJ2-7, with D tentatively TRBD1 (6 bases). The CDR3 covers 14 residues. V lost 3 bases, J lost 2 bases, and 11 bases lay in between. CDR1 and CDR2 from the germline V gene are KGHSH and LQKENI. The chain's CDR3 is CASSPGAAAYEQYV. For the CDR3, the DNA is TGTGCCAGCTCACCGGGGGCGGCAGCCTACGAGCAGTACGTC.

This rearrangement joins TRBV5-1 to TRBJ2-2, with D tentatively TRBD2 (6 bases). Germline lookup yields CDR1 SGHRS and CDR2 YFSETQ. The CDR3 is 15 amino acids. V was trimmed by 4 bases and J by 6 bases, leaving 16 bases between them. DNA for the CDR3: TGCGCCAGCAGCCCTGGGACTCCCGGCGCCGGGGAGCTGTTTTTT. It encodes CASSPGTPGAGELFF. Full variable domain (outside the CDR3, taken from reference TRBV5-1 and TRBJ2-2): KAGVTQTPRYLIKTRGQQVTLSCSPISGHRSVSWYQQTPGQGLQFLFEYFSETQRNKGNFPGRFSGRQFSNSRSEMNVSTLELGDSALYLCASSPGTPGAGELFFGEGSRLTVL.